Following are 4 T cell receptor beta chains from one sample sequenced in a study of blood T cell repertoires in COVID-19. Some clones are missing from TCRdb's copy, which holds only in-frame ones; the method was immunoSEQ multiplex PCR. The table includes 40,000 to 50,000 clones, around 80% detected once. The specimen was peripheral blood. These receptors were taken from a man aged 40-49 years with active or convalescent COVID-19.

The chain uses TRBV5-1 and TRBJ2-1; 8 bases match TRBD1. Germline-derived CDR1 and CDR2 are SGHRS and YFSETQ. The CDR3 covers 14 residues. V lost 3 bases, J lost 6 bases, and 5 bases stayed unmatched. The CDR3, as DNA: TGCGCCAGCAGCTCAATAACAGGGGGCAATGAGCAGTTCTTC. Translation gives CASSSITGGNEQFF.

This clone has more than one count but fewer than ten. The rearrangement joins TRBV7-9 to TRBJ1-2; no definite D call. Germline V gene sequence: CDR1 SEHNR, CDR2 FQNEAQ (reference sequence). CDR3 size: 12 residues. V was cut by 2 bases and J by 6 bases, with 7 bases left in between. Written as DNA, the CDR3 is TGTGCCAGCAGCTTACAACAGAATGGCTACACCTTC. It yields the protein CASSLQQNGYTF. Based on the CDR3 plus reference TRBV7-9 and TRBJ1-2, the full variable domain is DTGVSQNPRHKITKRGQNVTFRCDPISEHNRLYWYRQTLGQGPEFLTYFQNEAQLEKSRLLSDRFSAERPKGSFSTLEIQRTEQGDSAMYLCASSLQQNGYTFGSGTRLTVV.

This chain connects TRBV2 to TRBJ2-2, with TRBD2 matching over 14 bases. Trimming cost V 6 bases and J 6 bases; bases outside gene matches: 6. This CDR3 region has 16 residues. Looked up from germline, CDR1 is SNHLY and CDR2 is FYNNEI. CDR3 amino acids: CASREWTSGRSGELFF. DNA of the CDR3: TGTGCCAGCAGGGAGTGGACTAGCGGGAGGTCCGGGGAGCTGTTTTTT.

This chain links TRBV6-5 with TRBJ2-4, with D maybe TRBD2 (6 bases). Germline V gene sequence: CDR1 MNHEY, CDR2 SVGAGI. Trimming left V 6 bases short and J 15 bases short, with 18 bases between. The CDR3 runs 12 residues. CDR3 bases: TGTGCCAGCAGCGGAGGGCAGGTTTTACTGTACTTC. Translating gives CASSGGQVLLYF.